The 4 T cell receptor beta chains presented below share a single source sample, sequenced in a study of vaccination effects on CD4 cells after COVID-19. The antigens these receptors bind are not known. Profiling relied on immunoSEQ multiplex PCR, and the TCRdb table lists in-frame clones only, not all of them. The table includes roughly 76,000 clones, about 74% detected once. CD4+ T cells specific for antigen were expanded with viral peptide pools by the ViraFEST assay before sequencing. Culture lasted about ten days before CD4+ T cell isolation. This sample comprised CD4+ T cells from PBMCs cultured with HCoV-229E spike peptides, obtained before COVID-19 vaccination. The receptors originated from a human donor who received a COVID-19 vaccine.

This rearrangement joins TRBV7-2 to TRBJ2-1, with 11 positions matching TRBD2. V lost 6 bases, J lost 8 bases, and 6 bases stayed unmatched. The CDR3 extends over 14 amino acids. The germline V gene encodes CDR1 SGHTA and CDR2 FQGNSA. As DNA, the CDR3 is TGTGCCAGCAGACTAGCGGGGGCGAGGGATGAGCAGTTCTTC. Its protein product is CASRLAGARDEQFF.

In its sample, this clone was seen a few times. The chain uses TRBV6-5 and TRBJ1-1; no clear D gene. Looked up from germline, CDR1 is MNHEY and CDR2 is SVGAGI. This CDR3 region has 13 residues. The germline V and J ends were trimmed by 2 bases and 1 base, with 5 bases remaining between them. The CDR3 loop reads CASSYLRNTEAFF. In DNA, the CDR3 is TGTGCCAGCAGTTACCTCAGGAACACTGAAGCTTTCTTT.

J is TRBJ2-1 and V is TRBV19; D is perhaps TRBD2 (5 bases). Per the germline V gene, CDR1 is LNHDA and CDR2 is SQIVND (reference sequence). Trimming took 1 base from V and 4 from J, leaving 14 bases between them. The CDR3 extends over 16 amino acids. Here the CDR3 reads CASSIGGGLGYNEQFF. The CDR3 bases are TGTGCCAGTAGTATAGGCGGCGGGCTTGGGTACAATGAGCAGTTCTTC. Together with reference TRBV19 and TRBJ2-1, the CDR3 gives the full variable domain: DGGITQSPKYLFRKEGQNVTLSCEQNLNHDAMYWYRQDPGQGLRLIYYSQIVNDFQKGDIAEGYSVSREKKESFPLTVTSAQKNPTAFYLCASSIGGGLGYNEQFFGPGTRLTVL.

V usage is TRBV3-1 (or the pseudogene TRBV3-2) and J usage is TRBJ2-4, with unresolved D. The germline gives CDR1 LGHDT, CDR2 YNNKEL (reference sequence). The CDR3 sequence is 15 residues long. Trimming took off 3 bases at V and 0 bases at J, with 9 bases between the two ends. CDR3 DNA: TGTGCCAGCAGCCACCGACCCGAAGCCAAAAACATTCAGTACTTC. Protein product: CASSHRPEAKNIQYF.